This T cell receptor (beta chain) emerged from a study of T cells after yellow fever vaccination. Study in general: For low cell numbers, libraries were made with SMART-Seq v4 Ultra Low Input. General study findings and limits: Abundant bulk-population clonotypes could contaminate the FACS-sorted repertoires. Just a small share of clonotypes turned up in the CD4 compartment as well as the CD8 compartment.

This clonotype was detected only a few times. What it binds is not known. This CDR3 has 16 amino acids. CDR1 SGHRS and CDR2 YFSETQ come from the germline V gene. Trimming removed 4 bases from V and 7 bases from J; junction bases left unmatched: 11. The study made its TCR cDNA through 5'RACE template switching. That step introduced a universal primer site along with UMIs. TCRdb used MiXCR to reprocess the 5' RACE reads, holding one entry per CDR3 protein. The sample includes about 580,000 distinct CDR3 sequences, roughly a sixth seen only once; the top ten take 17%. V usage is TRBV5-1 and J usage is TRBJ1-4, with TRBD1 matching 9 bases. The TCR originated in a man between 18 and 35 years old who received the YFV17D yellow fever vaccine. This specimen consisted of PBMCs, obtained 5 to 6 days after the first yellow fever vaccination. The CDR3 coding sequence is TGCGCCAGCAGCACGATGACCGGGACAGGGAGTGAAAAACTGTTTTTT. Translated: CASSTMTGTGSEKLFF.